Many counts were recorded for the clone carrying this T cell receptor (beta chain). Its antigen is not known. Using RNA template, CDR3s of TCR alpha and beta were amplified with iRepertoire arm-PCR. One-step reverse transcription and amplification started from roughly 100-400 ng of tissue mRNA or PBMC total RNA. TCRdb passed the multiplex PCR reads through MiXCR, listing each CDR3 protein once. The profile shows more than 95,000 distinct CDR3 sequences, roughly 30% of them singletons. CDR1 is SGHTA and CDR2 is FQGNSA in the germline V gene. The V segment lost 3 bases and the J segment 6 bases; nucleotides outside the gene matches: 9. The CDR3 extends over 16 amino acids. These data are taken from a study of glioma-infiltrating T cells. Study-level results: Very few CDR3 sequences were shared between tissue and blood. Gliomas, especially low-grade, showed above-expected tissue-blood divergence; non-neoplastic patients showed below.

This sequence was found in a human donor with low-grade glioma or glioblastoma, undergoing nonglioma brain surgery, or in good health (not recorded which). Sequenced sample: glioma tissue, nonneoplastic brain tissue, or PBMCs (not recorded which). The chain links TRBV7-2 to TRBJ2-1, with 9 bases that match TRBD2. The CDR3 loop reads CASSFVAGGSLNEQFF. CDR3 in DNA: TGTGCCAGCAGCTTCGTTGCGGGGGGGTCCCTCAATGAGCAGTTCTTC.